This T cell receptor (beta chain) comes out of a study of T cells in Graves' hyperthyroidism and ophthalmopathy. V lost 11 bases, J lost 3 bases, and 16 bases lay in between. Germline V gene sequence: CDR1 SNHLY, CDR2 FYNNEI. The CDR3 loop spans 14 amino acids. Hyperthyroidism had been newly diagnosed in patients aged 18 to 65, and its duration was under 2 months. RNA transcripts served as the template for amplifying TCR beta CDR3 regions. The HTBI primer set was used in a first-round RT-PCR of the TCR CDR3. Each CDR3 protein gets one entry after TCRdb re-called the multiplex PCR reads with MiXCR. Of some 510,000 distinct CDR3 sequences listed, just over 45% were seen once; the top ten hold 6.5% to 9%. This clonotype was observed a handful of times.

The sequence was obtained from a woman between 18 and 29 years old with Graves' hyperthyroidism. The sequencing sample was made of peripheral blood or thyroid tissue (not recorded which). The gene calls are TRBV2 and TRBJ2-2, with D perhaps TRBD2 (6 bases). For the CDR3, the DNA is TGTGCCGGTGTGGGGAGGCTGTACACCGGGGAGCTGTTTTTT. This codes for CAGVGRLYTGELFF.